The 4 T cell receptor beta chains below were found in one sample sequenced in a study of blood T cell repertoires in COVID-19. Only in-frame clones appear in the TCRdb table, and some are missing; sequencing was by immunoSEQ multiplex PCR. The sample carries 91,000 or so clones, roughly 86% recorded once. The sequencing sample was made of peripheral blood. These receptors were taken from a man aged 45-60 years with active or convalescent COVID-19.

CDR3 protein: CSASSRDRETGANVLTF. CDR3 DNA: TGCAGTGCTAGTAGCCGGGACAGGGAAACTGGGGCCAACGTCCTGACTTTC. This chain links TRBV20-1 with TRBJ2-6; 9 bases match TRBD1. V trimming: 3 bases; J trimming: 2 bases; junction bases outside the gene matches: 8. The CDR3 contains 17 residues. Germline CDR1 is DFQATT and CDR2 is SNEGSKA (reference sequence).

V gene TRBV18 combines with J gene TRBJ1-4, with TRBD1 matching over 9 bases. The CDR3 is 14 amino acids. V gave up 5 bases and J gave up 8 bases; unmatched junction bases: 6. Germline V gives CDR1 KGHSH, CDR2 LQKENI. The CDR3 here is CASSSTGGREKLFF. Here the CDR3 DNA reads TGTGCCAGCTCATCCACAGGGGGCCGCGAAAAACTGTTTTTT. The entire variable domain, with the rest obtained from reference TRBV18 and TRBJ1-4, is as follows: NAGVMQNPRHLVRRRGQEARLRCSPMKGHSHVYWYRQLPEEGLKFMVYLQKENIIDESGMPKERFSAEFPKEGPSILRIQQVVRGDSAAYFCASSSTGGREKLFFGSGTQLSVL.

This chain connects TRBV5-1 to TRBJ1-5; D remains ambiguous. CDR3 length equals 14 residues. CDR1 SGHRS and CDR2 YFSETQ come from the germline V gene. Trimming pared 1 base from V and 4 bases from J, leaving 9 bases between. The CDR3 protein is CASSLSGNNQPQHF. In DNA, the CDR3 is TGCGCCAGCAGCTTGTCCGGGAATAATCAGCCCCAGCATTTT.

The CDR3 DNA follows: TGTGCCAGCTCACCGGGCGAACGGGAGACCCAGTACTTC. Protein sequence: CASSPGERETQYF. The genes are TRBV18 and TRBJ2-5; unclear D gene. The V and J ends lost 3 bases and 5 bases respectively, with 10 bases between them. This CDR3 has 13 residues. Per the germline V gene, CDR1 is KGHSH and CDR2 is LQKENI.